Included here is one T cell receptor (beta chain) sequence, with context. Its antigen is undetermined. The data were taken from a study of CD8+ T cells in alopecia areata. The CDR3 runs to 15 residues. Germline V gene data show CDR1 as SNHLY and CDR2 as FYNNEI. Trimming removed 2 bases from V and 4 bases from J, with 13 bases in between. It was cDNA, reverse transcribed from extracted RNA, that served as the sequencing template. The repertoire was sequenced with immunoSEQ multiplex PCR; TCRdb's copy has only in-frame clones and lacks some. Of some 150,000 clones listed, approximately 65% were seen once; the top ten hold 36%. Whole-study results and caveats: Sequencing of scalp samples also captures resident alphabeta T cells of normal skin. More clonal than normal scalp was lesional scalp, particularly alopecia totalis/universalis.

The chain recombines TRBV2 with TRBJ2-3; possibly TRBD1 for D (6 bases). The sample taken for sequencing was CD8+ T cells sorted from blood. The receptor's source is a human donor in good health. CDR3 residues: CASSELQGVADTQYF. The DNA of the CDR3 is TGTGCCAGCAGTGAATTACAGGGAGTCGCAGATACGCAGTATTTT.